These 23 T cell receptor beta chains were sequenced from one sample in a study of T cell responses to AZD1222 COVID-19 vaccine. Produced via immunoSEQ multiplex PCR; TCRdb's table is partial and in-frame only. Found here are 92,000 or so clones, about 90% of them singletons; the top ten hold approximately 27%. The sequencing used peripheral blood, collected on day 0 of AZD1222 vaccination. The receptors stem from an adult in good health.

CDR3 region: CASSQEEPPGGNEQFF. CDR3 DNA sequence: TGTGCCAGCAGCCAAGAAGAGCCCCCCGGGGGCAATGAGCAGTTCTTC. The chain is built from TRBV3-1 (or the pseudogene TRBV3-2) and TRBJ2-1; D might be TRBD2 (6 bases). The V gene lost 0 bases and the J gene lost 6 bases, with 15 bases spanning the gap. The CDR3 sequence is 16 residues long. CDR1 and CDR2 (germline): LGHDT, YNNKEL (reference sequence).

The rearrangement uses TRBV7-9 and TRBJ2-5; 11 bases are a match to TRBD1. The CDR3 is 16 residues long. Trimming at V came to 4 bases and at J to 5 bases, leaving 9 bases not matched to a gene. Germline lookup yields CDR1 SEHNR and CDR2 FQNEAQ (reference sequence). CDR3 DNA sequence: TGTGCCAGCAGCTCGGGGACAGGGGGGGATTGGGAGACCCAGTACTTC. Residues: CASSSGTGGDWETQYF.

The chain employs TRBV20-1 and TRBJ2-1, with 12 nucleotides matching TRBD2. The CDR3 spans 18 residues. V shed 3 bases and J 4 bases; nucleotides not matched to a gene: 13. Germline V gene data show CDR1 as DFQATT and CDR2 as SNEGSKA (reference sequence). CDR3 sequence: CSASAGTGGLAGYNEQFF. Here the CDR3 DNA reads TGCAGTGCTAGTGCGGGTACCGGGGGACTAGCGGGTTACAATGAGCAGTTCTTC.

The rearrangement uses TRBV20-1 and TRBJ1-1; D remains unclear. Trimming pared 3 bases from V and 0 bases from J, leaving 11 bases between. The CDR3 is made up of 14 amino acids. Germline V lookup: CDR1 DFQATT, CDR2 SNEGSKA (reference sequence). The CDR3 nucleotides read TGCAGTGCTAGTCCCGGCAGATTGAACACTGAAGCTTTCTTT. Translation gives CSASPGRLNTEAFF.

This sequence joins TRBV6-5 and TRBJ2-1, with a weak D call TRBD1 (6 bases). In germline, CDR1 is MNHEY, CDR2 SVGAGI. The CDR3 covers 11 residues. Deletions cut 6 bases from V and 13 bases from J, with 13 bases between. The CDR3 region is CASRLEGVQFF. DNA for the CDR3: TGTGCCAGCAGGCTCGAGGGGGTTCAGTTCTTC.

The chain links TRBV24-1 to TRBJ1-2, with no clear D. Germline CDR1 and CDR2: KGHDR and SFDVKD. Between the trimmed V and J ends, which lost 1 base and 5 bases, there was a span of 10 bases. There are 14 residues in the CDR3. The CDR3 DNA follows: TGTGCCACCAGTGATTTCAGAGCCGATTATGGCTACACCTTC. Its translation: CATSDFRADYGYTF.

This chain connects TRBV5-1 to TRBJ2-7; either TRBD1 or TRBD2 may fit D (5 bases each). CDR1 is SGHRS, CDR2 YFSETQ, per germline. V lost 3 bases to trimming and J lost 2 bases, with 9 bases between them. This CDR3 spans 13 amino acids. CDR3 DNA: TGCGCCAGCAGCTCCGGGACCACCTACGAGCAGTACTTC. This sequence encodes CASSSGTTYEQYF.

This clone was found once. The CDR3 bases are TGTGCCGGAGACCCCTACAGGGGGACTGAAGCTTTCTTT. This encodes CAGDPYRGTEAFF. The rearrangement uses TRBV2 and TRBJ1-1; TRBD1 matches 8 bases. The CDR3 has 13 amino acids. J lost 5 bases, V lost 11 bases, and 10 bases had no gene match. Germline V lookup: CDR1 SNHLY, CDR2 FYNNEI.

The chain has TRBV3-1 (or the pseudogene TRBV3-2) and TRBJ1-4; D remains unclear. With 0 bases removed from V and 4 bases from J, the gap between germline ends came to 3 bases. Germline-derived CDR1 and CDR2 are LGHDT and YNNKEL (reference sequence). The CDR3 has 13 residues. CDR3 sequence (DNA): TGTGCCAGCAGCCAAGAGGTTAATGAAAAACTGTTTTTT. This gives the protein CASSQEVNEKLFF.

The rearrangement uses TRBV6-5 and TRBJ2-7; 8 bases match TRBD2. Germline loops: CDR1 MNHEY, CDR2 SVGAGI. The CDR3 runs 14 residues. The junction had 6 bases not matched to a gene; V was cut back by 6 bases and J by 2 bases. Here the CDR3 DNA reads TGTGCCAGCAGAGCCCGGGGGGGGGCCTACGAGCAGTACTTC. Its translation: CASRARGGAYEQYF.

The chain carries TRBV7-2 and TRBJ2-7; 7 bases map to TRBD2. The CDR3 loop spans 15 amino acids. CDR1 is SGHTA, CDR2 FQGNSA, per germline. Unmatched junction bases numbered 3, after V lost 0 bases and J lost 1 base. CDR3 in amino acids: CASSLAGGGSYEQYF. CDR3 DNA sequence: TGTGCCAGCAGCTTAGCGGGGGGAGGGTCCTACGAGCAGTACTTC.

The chain links TRBV5-4 to TRBJ1-4, with TRBD1 matching over 9 bases. With 4 bases clipped from V and 4 bases from J, the junction kept 5 bases outside the gene matches. CDR3 length: 15 amino acids. Germline lookup yields CDR1 SGHNT and CDR2 YYREEE (reference sequence). CDR3 in amino acids: CASSRRTGDNEKLFF. CDR3 bases: TGTGCCAGCAGCCGGAGGACAGGGGATAATGAAAAACTGTTTTTT.

The rearrangement links TRBV4-1 to TRBJ2-5, with TRBD1 identical over 8 bases. Germline V gene lookup returns CDR1 MGHRA and CDR2 YSYEKL. The CDR3 runs to 15 residues. The V segment lost 2 bases and the J segment 3 bases; nucleotides outside the gene matches: 5. This CDR3 is CASSQNGQGKETQYF. The CDR3 coding sequence is TGCGCCAGCAGCCAAAACGGACAGGGTAAAGAGACCCAGTACTTC.

The V gene is TRBV24-1, the J gene TRBJ2-1; 7 bases fit TRBD2. J was trimmed by 6 bases and V by 3 bases; bases with no gene match: 13. CDR3 length: 17 residues. Germline CDR1 KGHDR, CDR2 SFDVKD. The CDR3 DNA sequence: TGTGCCACCAGTGATCTGGCCGGACTAGAGGGGCTCAATGAGCAGTTCTTC. Translated, it gives CATSDLAGLEGLNEQFF.

The CDR3 spells CASSWTSGRTGEQFF. The DNA of the CDR3 is TGTGCCAGCAGCTGGACTAGCGGGAGAACGGGTGAGCAGTTCTTC. This chain connects TRBV7-9 to TRBJ2-1, with 13 nucleotides matching TRBD2. In germline, CDR1 is SEHNR, CDR2 FQNEAQ (reference sequence). The CDR3 spans 15 residues. V lost 4 bases and J lost 9; bases outside the gene matches: 6.

The rearrangement uses TRBV5-1 and TRBJ2-2; 8 nucleotides line up with TRBD2. The trim removed 1 base at V and 4 bases at J, leaving 9 bases unmatched. Germline assignment: CDR1 SGHRS and CDR2 YFSETQ. CDR3 length equals 17 residues. DNA of the CDR3: TGCGCCAGCAGCTTGCGGGCGGGAGGCCAGGGCACCGGGGAGCTGTTTTTT. Its protein product is CASSLRAGGQGTGELFF. The full variable domain, rest sourced from reference TRBV5-1 and TRBJ2-2, is KAGVTQTPRYLIKTRGQQVTLSCSPISGHRSVSWYQQTPGQGLQFLFEYFSETQRNKGNFPGRFSGRQFSNSRSEMNVSTLELGDSALYLCASSLRAGGQGTGELFFGEGSRLTVL.

The V gene is TRBV4-2, the J gene TRBJ2-5, with 10 bases matching TRBD2. V was pared by 4 bases and J by 5 bases, with 19 bases of the junction left unmatched. There are 19 residues in the CDR3. The germline CDR1 and CDR2 sequences are LGHNA and YNFKEQ. The DNA of the CDR3 is TGTGCCAGCAGCCGAAAAGACTCTAGCGGGAGTATTTTGCAGGAGACCCAGTACTTC. Translating gives CASSRKDSSGSILQETQYF.

The chain recombines TRBV30 with TRBJ2-5, with D possibly being TRBD2 (5 bases). Trimming took 2 bases from V and 5 from J, leaving 18 bases between them. Germline V gene data show CDR1 as GTSNPN and CDR2 as SVGIG (reference sequence). The CDR3 sequence is 15 residues long. CDR3 nucleotide sequence: TGTGCCTGGAGTTCCCACAGCGCGTCGGGGGAGACCCAGTACTTC. It yields the protein CAWSSHSASGETQYF.

V is TRBV30 and J is TRBJ2-7; 7 nucleotides align to TRBD1. The CDR3 loop spans 13 amino acids. V lost 4 bases, J lost 7 bases, and 10 bases stayed unmatched. Germline CDR1 and CDR2: GTSNPN and SVGIG (reference sequence). Here the CDR3 reads CAWNKKGANEQYF. The CDR3 region has the DNA TGTGCCTGGAACAAGAAGGGGGCAAATGAGCAGTACTTC.

The V call is TRBV28, the J call TRBJ2-1; no clear D. This CDR3 has 14 amino acids. The germline gives CDR1 MDHEN, CDR2 SYDVKM. The V and J ends lost 10 bases and 0 bases respectively, with 13 bases between them. CDR3 nucleotide sequence: TGTGCCACCCGGAACCCAAGCTCCTACAATGAGCAGTTCTTC. Translated, it gives CATRNPSSYNEQFF.

The rearrangement links TRBV7-3 to TRBJ2-3, with D uncertain. The V gene lost 6 bases and the J gene lost 10 bases, with 17 bases spanning the gap. This CDR3 contains 13 residues. Germline V gene data show CDR1 as SGHTA and CDR2 as FQGTGA. CDR3 nucleotides: TGTGCCAGCAGTCAAGGACCCAACCGACCGCAGTATTTT. Protein: CASSQGPNRPQYF. Using reference TRBV7-3 and TRBJ2-3 for the parts outside the CDR3, the full variable domain is GAGVSQTPSNKVTEKGKYVELRCDPISGHTALYWYRQSLGQGPEFLIYFQGTGAADDSGLPNDRFFAVRPEGSVSTLKIQRTERGDSAVYLCASSQGPNRPQYFGPGTRLTVL.

The chain links TRBV28 to TRBJ1-2; 8 bases align to TRBD1. V lost 5 bases and J lost 8; bases outside the gene matches: 10. The CDR3 spans 14 residues. CDR1 is MDHEN, CDR2 SYDVKM, per germline. CDR3 DNA: TGTGCCAGCAGTCAACCCTCGACAGGGGTCGGCTACACCTTC. Amino acid sequence: CASSQPSTGVGYTF.

The V and J genes are TRBV25-1 and TRBJ1-3; maybe TRBD1 (5 bases). This CDR3 is 15 amino acids long. The germline V gene has CDR1 MGHDK and CDR2 SYGVNS. The V end lost 1 base, the J end lost 1 base, and 8 bases lay between the germline ends. The CDR3 DNA follows: TGTGCCAGCAGTGAATTTAGGGGATCTGGAAACACCATATATTTT. Its translation: CASSEFRGSGNTIYF.